These 12 T cell receptor beta chains were sequenced from one sample in a study of read filtering for tumor transcriptome and immune sequencing. From 300 to 450 ng of RNA, a library with molecular barcoded alpha/delta and beta/gamma adaptors was made. TCRdb processed the reads anew with MiXCR; each CDR3 protein has one entry. The sample includes 75,000 to 95,000 distinct CDR3 sequences, 20% to 25% of them seen just once. Source material: a population of CD138-negative cells sorted from bone marrow. These TCRs come from a donor over 35 with multiple myeloma.

Worth noting for this clonotype: The junction departs from the called germline gene at one end, perhaps through a read error. The J gene is TRBJ2-3, the V gene TRBV6-5, with D maybe TRBD2 (5 bases). The germline V gene has CDR1 MNHEY and CDR2 SVGAGI. The CDR3 runs to 17 residues. The CDR3 DNA is TGTGCCAACAGTTACTCGTTGCCGGACTGCTTCACAGATACGCAGTATTTT. Encoded protein: CANSYSLPDCFTDTQYF.

This chain joins TRBV7-9 and TRBJ1-1, with TRBD1 matching 8 bases. The CDR3 spans 14 residues. V was clipped by 3 bases and J by 1 base; unmatched bases: 1. Germline-derived CDR1 and CDR2 are SEHNR and FQNEAQ (reference sequence). The CDR3 DNA reads as TGTGCCAGCAGCTTGACAGGGGCGAACACTGAAGCTTTCTTT. It is translated as CASSLTGANTEAFF.

This clonotype was detected ten times or more. The DNA for the CDR3 is TGTGCCAGCAGCTTAATGTCTCCGATCATTGAAGCTTTCTTT. This gives the protein CASSLMSPIIEAFF. This chain links TRBV7-8 with TRBJ1-1, with unresolved D. This CDR3 has 14 amino acids. The germline V and J ends were trimmed by 2 bases and 7 bases, with 14 bases remaining between them. Germline-derived CDR1 and CDR2 are SGHVS and FQNEAQ.

A remark on this clonotype: One end of the junction is discordant with germline, which a read error may explain. This chain uses TRBV3-1 with TRBJ1-1; unclear D gene. CDR1 and CDR2 from the germline V gene are LGHDT and YNNKEL (reference sequence). The CDR3 consists of 15 residues. The CDR3 is CASSQGPWRNTEAFF. The DNA for the CDR3 is TGTGCCAGCAGCCAAGGTCCTTGGAGGAACACTGAAGCCTTCTTT.

For this clonotype: A much larger clone lies one base from this, so it may be a read error. The CDR3 ends on some other residue instead of the conserved phenylalanine or tryptophan, so this is likely a read error. The chain has TRBV6-1 and TRBJ1-2; D gene uncertain. Germline assignment: CDR1 MNHNS and CDR2 SASEGT. This CDR3 is built from 13 residues. The V gene lost 10 bases and the J gene lost 4 bases, with 16 bases spanning the gap. The CDR3 protein is CAINNPWSYGYTL. CDR3 nucleotide sequence: TGTGCCATCAACAACCCCTGGTCCTATGGCTACACCCTC.

This clonotype was found many times. The chain uses TRBV28 and TRBJ2-1, with TRBD1 as a possible D gene (6 bases). Germline V lookup: CDR1 MDHEN, CDR2 SYDVKM. Trimming cost V 6 bases and J 9 bases, with 27 bases left between them. CDR3 length: 17 amino acids. The CDR3 reads CASSHEYVARGYSEQFF. In nucleotides, the CDR3 is TGTGCCAGCAGCCATGAGTATGTGGCTAGGGGGTATTCTGAGCAGTTCTTC.

This clonotype has a count of ten or more. This rearrangement joins TRBV6-1 to TRBJ2-3; D possibly corresponds to TRBD2 (5 bases). Germline CDR1 and CDR2: MNHNS and SASEGT. V was trimmed by 5 bases and J by 2 bases, leaving 17 bases between them. The CDR3 runs 16 residues. CDR3 residues: CASSRLGSSPTDTQYF. The CDR3 DNA reads as TGTGCCAGCAGTCGATTGGGGAGCAGCCCCACAGATACGCAGTATTTT.

With respect to this clonotype: Its ends do not fully match the called genes, so a read error is possible. The chain carries TRBV28 and TRBJ2-1; D might be TRBD2 (6 bases). Germline values: CDR1 MDHEN, CDR2 SYDVKM. The CDR3 extends over 19 amino acids. CDR3 amino acids: CASSLRRDSSLRSYNEQLF. CDR3 coding DNA: TGTGCCAGCAGTTTAAGGAGGGACTCATCCCTCCGTTCCTACAATGAGCAGCTCTTC.

This chain links TRBV7-3 with TRBJ2-3; 7 bases fit TRBD1. CDR3 length equals 16 residues. Losses at the gene ends were 3 bases for V and 4 bases for J; bases not matched to a gene: 10. The germline V gene has CDR1 SGHTA and CDR2 FQGTGA. The DNA of the CDR3 is TGTGCCAGCAGCTTCCGGCGGACCACAGGGGCAGATACGCAGTATTTT. Its translation is CASSFRRTTGADTQYF.

At least ten counts were recorded for this clonotype. The V and J genes are TRBV5-1 and TRBJ2-7, with TRBD1 matching 9 bases. The CDR3 has 15 residues. Germline CDR1 reads SGHRS; CDR2 reads YFSETQ. The J segment lost 6 bases and the V segment lost 3 bases, leaving 10 bases of the junction unmatched. CDR3 in amino acids: CASSYPPGQGSEQYF. The DNA of the CDR3 is TGCGCCAGCAGCTATCCGCCTGGACAGGGGAGCGAGCAGTACTTC.

The sample holds many counts of this clonotype. The chain uses TRBV28 and TRBJ2-3; the match to TRBD1 covers 10 bases. With V trimmed by 3 bases and J by 4 bases, 1 base remained unmatched. Germline V gene sequence: CDR1 MDHEN, CDR2 SYDVKM. The CDR3 is 14 residues long. The CDR3 loop reads CASSFGQGADTQYF. In nucleotides, the CDR3 is TGTGCCAGCAGTTTTGGACAGGGGGCAGATACGCAGTATTTT.

Notes on this clonotype: The junction departs from germline at one end; a sequencing error may be responsible. This chain joins TRBV19 and TRBJ1-4; D is uncertain. CDR3 size: 15 residues. CDR1 is LNHDA and CDR2 is SQIVND in the germline V gene (reference sequence). The CDR3 DNA reads TGTGCCAGTGGAAAGGGTAAATCAACAAATGAAAAACTGTTTTTT. This translates into CASGKGKSTNEKLFF.